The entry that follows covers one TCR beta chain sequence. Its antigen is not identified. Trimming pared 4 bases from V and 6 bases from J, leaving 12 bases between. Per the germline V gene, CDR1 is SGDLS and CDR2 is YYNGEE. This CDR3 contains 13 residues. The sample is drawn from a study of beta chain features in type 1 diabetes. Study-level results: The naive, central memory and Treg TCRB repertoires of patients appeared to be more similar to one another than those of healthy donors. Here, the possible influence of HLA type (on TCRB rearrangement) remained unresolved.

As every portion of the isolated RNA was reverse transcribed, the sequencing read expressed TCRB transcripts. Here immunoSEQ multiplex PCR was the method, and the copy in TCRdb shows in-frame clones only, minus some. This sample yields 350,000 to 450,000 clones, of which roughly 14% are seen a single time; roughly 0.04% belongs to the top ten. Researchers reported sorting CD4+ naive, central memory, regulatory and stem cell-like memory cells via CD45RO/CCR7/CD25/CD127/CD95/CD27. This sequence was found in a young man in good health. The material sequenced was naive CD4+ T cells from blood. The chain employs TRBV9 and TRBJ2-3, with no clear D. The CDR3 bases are TGTGCCAGCAGCCCTCCTACTGGGGATACGCAGTATTTT. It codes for CASSPPTGDTQYF.